A single sample is the source of the 32 T cell receptor beta chains below, sequenced in a study of blood T cell repertoires in COVID-19. TCRdb's table, derived via immunoSEQ multiplex PCR, lists solely in-frame clones and lacks some. This table has about 240,000 clones, around 86% appearing once. The sequenced sample was peripheral blood. These receptors came from a woman in her forties or fifties with COVID-19, enrolled during active disease.

In its sample, this clone was seen once. This chain uses TRBV7-8 with TRBJ1-6; 7 bases line up with TRBD1. The CDR3 runs to 15 residues. The germline CDR1 and CDR2 sequences are SGHVS and FQNEAQ. The ends lost 3 bases at V and 7 bases at J; junction bases unmatched: 6. CDR3 protein: CASSLPGGLNSPLHF. For the CDR3, the DNA is TGTGCCAGCAGCTTGCCAGGGGGTTTGAATTCACCCCTCCACTTT. The variable domain in full, completed from reference TRBV7-8 and TRBJ1-6, reads GAGVSQSPRYKVAKRGQDVALRCDPISGHVSLFWYQQALGQGPEFLTYFQNEAQLDKSGLPSDRFFAERPEGSVSTLKIQRTQQEDSAVYLCASSLPGGLNSPLHFGNGTRLTVT.

The rearrangement joins TRBV15 to TRBJ2-5; 9 bases line up with TRBD1. The CDR3 sequence is 15 residues long. Germline V gene lookup returns CDR1 LNHNV and CDR2 YYDKDF (reference sequence). J was trimmed by 3 bases and V by 3 bases; bases with no gene match: 5. As DNA, the CDR3 is TGTGCCACCAGCAGCCCCAGGACAGGGGAAGAGACCCAGTACTTC. This encodes CATSSPRTGEETQYF. Complete variable domain (other parts from reference TRBV15 and TRBJ2-5): DAMVIQNPRYQVTQFGKPVTLSCSQTLNHNVMYWYQQKSSQAPKLLFHYYDKDFNNEADTPDNFQSRRPNTSFCFLDIRSPGLGDTAMYLCATSSPRTGEETQYFGPGTRLLVL.

The chain carries TRBV11-2 and TRBJ1-1; the D gene is possibly TRBD1 (5 bases). The germline CDR1 and CDR2 sequences are SGHAT and FQNNGV. The CDR3 sequence is 13 residues long. V was clipped by 3 bases and J by 5 bases, with 10 bases between them. The CDR3 spells CASSLGLRTEAFF. CDR3 in DNA: TGTGCCAGCAGCTTGGGACTGAGGACTGAAGCTTTCTTT.

This clone came up a few times. This sequence joins TRBV6-5 and TRBJ2-5; TRBD2 might be the D (7 bases). Deletions cut 7 bases from V and 4 bases from J, with 16 bases between. Per the germline V gene, CDR1 is MNHEY and CDR2 is SVGAGI. The CDR3 covers 14 residues. Written as DNA, the CDR3 is TGTGCCAGCACCCCAAGAAGGGGGGGAGAGACCCAGTACTTC. This codes for CASTPRRGGETQYF.

This chain links TRBV5-6 with TRBJ1-1, with D possibly being TRBD1 (5 bases). Germline V CDR1 and CDR2: SGHDT, YYEEEE. The CDR3 covers 13 residues. Trimming shortened V by 0 bases and J by 6 bases, and 9 bases separated the two germline ends. The CDR3, as DNA: TGTGCCAGCAGCTTGGCCCGGGGGGCTGAAGCTTTCTTT. It specifies CASSLARGAEAFF.

The chain employs TRBV6-6 and TRBJ1-2, with 7 bases lining up with TRBD1. Germline-derived CDR1 and CDR2 are MNHNY and SVGAGI (reference sequence). V lost 6 bases to trimming and J lost 6 bases; unmatched junction nucleotides: 10. CDR3 length: 14 residues. CDR3 coding DNA: TGTGCCAGCAGGCTCACAGGGGAAAGGGATGGCTACACCTTC. It is translated as CASRLTGERDGYTF.

V is TRBV19 and J is TRBJ2-3; 7 nucleotides align to TRBD1. Trimming took 5 bases from V and 2 from J; bases not matched to a gene: 4. Germline-derived CDR1 and CDR2 are LNHDA and SQIVND (reference sequence). The CDR3 is 14 residues long. The CDR3 sequence: CASSGTATTDTQYF. In DNA, the CDR3 is TGTGCCAGTAGTGGGACAGCTACCACAGATACGCAGTATTTT.

This clone came up once. This chain connects TRBV5-4 to TRBJ1-3; D is unresolved. Germline lookup yields CDR1 SGHNT and CDR2 YYREEE (reference sequence). The CDR3 covers 16 residues. Trimming stripped 0 bases from V and 0 bases from J, with 10 bases between. The CDR3 DNA is TGTGCCAGCAGCTTGGGGCAGGAACACTCTGGAAACACCATATATTTT. It specifies CASSLGQEHSGNTIYF. The whole variable domain, filled in from reference TRBV5-4 and TRBJ1-3, reads ETGVTQSPTHLIKTRGQQVTLRCSSQSGHNTVSWYQQALGQGPQFIFQYYREEENGRGNFPPRFSGLQFPNYSSELNVNALELDDSALYLCASSLGQEHSGNTIYFGEGSWLTVV.

V is TRBV7-2 and J is TRBJ2-1; the match to TRBD2 covers 7 bases. This CDR3 contains 16 residues. Per germline, CDR1 SGHTA and CDR2 FQGNSA. J was trimmed by 2 bases and V by 8 bases; bases with no gene match: 12. CDR3 loop: CASRASAGTTYNEQFF. The CDR3 DNA reads TGTGCCAGCCGGGCCTCAGCGGGGACGACCTACAATGAGCAGTTCTTC.

The chain employs TRBV19 and TRBJ2-7; 7 bases match TRBD1. This CDR3 contains 13 residues. The germline V gene encodes CDR1 LNHDA and CDR2 SQIVND (reference sequence). V was pared by 5 bases and J by 4 bases, with 5 bases of the junction left unmatched. CDR3 residues: CASSEGAAYEQYF. CDR3 bases: TGTGCCAGTAGTGAGGGGGCGGCGTACGAGCAGTACTTC.

V and J are TRBV19 and TRBJ1-5; 8 positions agree with TRBD1. J gave up 7 bases and V 4 bases, and 9 bases lay outside the gene matches. This CDR3 comprises 15 residues. Looked up from germline, CDR1 is LNHDA and CDR2 is SQIVND (reference sequence). This chain's CDR3 is CASSTSRQGRQPQHF. The CDR3 bases are TGTGCCAGTAGTACAAGCCGACAGGGGAGACAGCCCCAGCATTTT.

This clone showed up just once. The chain is built from TRBV5-1 and TRBJ1-2; unclear D gene. The V end was cut by 4 bases, the J end by 0 bases, with 13 bases between. This CDR3 spans 15 amino acids. Per germline, CDR1 SGHRS and CDR2 YFSETQ. CDR3 amino acids: CASSPMAEANYGYTF. The DNA of the CDR3 is TGCGCCAGCAGCCCGATGGCCGAAGCTAACTATGGCTACACCTTC.

The chain links TRBV28 to TRBJ1-6; 8 bases line up with TRBD1. The CDR3 is 14 amino acids. The V segment lost 5 bases and the J segment 8 bases; nucleotides outside the gene matches: 5. CDR1 is MDHEN, CDR2 SYDVKM, per germline. Here the CDR3 DNA reads TGTGCCAGCAGTCCACGACAGGGGCATTCACCCCTCCACTTT. Residues: CASSPRQGHSPLHF.

The rearrangement links TRBV7-7 to TRBJ2-1; maybe TRBD2 (5 bases). Germline values: CDR1 SSHAT, CDR2 FNYEAQ (reference sequence). The length of the CDR3 is 13 residues. The V gene lost 2 bases and the J gene lost 7 bases, with 9 bases spanning the gap. In DNA form, the CDR3 reads TGTGCCAGCAGCTTATCTTCGGGGAATGAGCAGTTCTTC. Its translation: CASSLSSGNEQFF.

The chain has TRBV2 and TRBJ2-6; TRBD1 matches at 10 bases. There are 18 residues in the CDR3. J lost 0 bases, V lost 4 bases, and 6 bases had no gene match. The germline CDR1 and CDR2 sequences are SNHLY and FYNNEI. The CDR3 loop reads CASSARTGGSSGANVLTF. For the CDR3, the DNA is TGTGCCAGCAGTGCCAGGACAGGGGGTAGCTCTGGGGCCAACGTCCTGACTTTC.

This clone was observed a few times. This chain connects TRBV6-5 to TRBJ1-2; no definite D call. V lost 5 bases and J lost 5, with 18 bases in between. Germline loops: CDR1 MNHEY, CDR2 SVGAGI. This CDR3 comprises 15 residues. The chain's CDR3 is CASSPLPSGLYGYTF. CDR3 coding DNA: TGTGCCAGCAGTCCCCTTCCCTCTGGACTATATGGCTACACCTTC.

The V call is TRBV16, the J call TRBJ1-5; D is perhaps TRBD1 (5 bases). Trimming took 5 bases from V and 1 from J, leaving 18 bases between them. The CDR3 covers 17 residues. Germline V gene sequence: CDR1 KGHSY, CDR2 FQNENV. CDR3 nucleotide sequence: TGTGCCAGCAGCACCGGGGGGGAGATAGCCAGCAATCAGCCCCAGCATTTT. Translating gives CASSTGGEIASNQPQHF.

This sequence joins TRBV5-6 and TRBJ1-1; possibly TRBD1 for D (6 bases). With 3 bases removed from V and 1 base from J, the gap between germline ends came to 10 bases. The CDR3 spans 14 residues. The germline CDR1 and CDR2 sequences are SGHDT and YYEEEE. Here the CDR3 DNA reads TGTGCCAGCAGCTGGGGGCCGGGGAACACTGAAGCTTTCTTT. Translation: CASSWGPGNTEAFF. Together with reference TRBV5-6 and TRBJ1-1, the CDR3 gives the full variable domain: DAGVTQSPTHLIKTRGQQVTLRCSPKSGHDTVSWYQQALGQGPQFIFQYYEEEERQRGNFPDRFSGHQFPNYSSELNVNALLLGDSALYLCASSWGPGNTEAFFGQGTRLTVV.

The genes are TRBV7-3 and TRBJ1-1; the D gene is possibly TRBD1 (6 bases). Between the trimmed V and J ends, which lost 1 base and 4 bases, there was a span of 7 bases. From germline, CDR1 is SGHTA and CDR2 FQGTGA. The CDR3 has 13 residues. The CDR3 region has the DNA TGTGCCAGCAGCTTAAACAGGGCCACTGAAGCTTTCTTT. Encoded protein: CASSLNRATEAFF.

The V and J genes are TRBV11-1 and TRBJ2-5, with TRBD2 matching 10 bases. The CDR3 spans 14 residues. Germline CDR1 reads SGHAT; CDR2 reads FQDESV (reference sequence). Unmatched junction bases numbered 9, after V lost 1 base and J lost 13 bases. CDR3 residues: CASSLVALAGALYF. The DNA of the CDR3 is TGTGCCAGCAGCTTAGTGGCGCTAGCGGGGGCCCTGTACTTC.

The rearrangement joins TRBV5-4 to TRBJ1-1; D ambiguous. Trimming shortened V by 1 base and J by 9 bases, and 13 bases separated the two germline ends. CDR3 size: 13 residues. Per germline, CDR1 SGHNT and CDR2 YYREEE (reference sequence). CDR3 amino acids: CASSLQTQLQAFF. CDR3 DNA sequence: TGTGCCAGCAGCTTGCAGACTCAGCTTCAAGCTTTCTTT.

The gene calls are TRBV24-1 and TRBJ2-1; maybe TRBD1 (6 bases). Trimming took off 2 bases at V and 8 bases at J, with 12 bases between the two ends. The CDR3 contains 14 residues. CDR1 KGHDR and CDR2 SFDVKD come from the germline V gene. CDR3 sequence reads: CATSDSTGVDEQFF. The CDR3 DNA sequence: TGTGCCACCAGTGATTCGACAGGCGTCGATGAGCAGTTCTTC.

The rearrangement joins TRBV24-1 to TRBJ2-1; possibly TRBD2 for D (5 bases). The germline V gene has CDR1 KGHDR and CDR2 SFDVKD. The ends were cut back, 3 bases at V and 0 bases at J, with 14 bases in the middle. This CDR3 spans 17 amino acids. The CDR3 region has the DNA TGTGCCACCAGTGATCCTGGACTCGCCAGCTCCTACAATGAGCAGTTCTTC. Encoded protein: CATSDPGLASSYNEQFF.

As to this clone: Sequence at one end of the junction differs from germline and may be a read error. The chain carries TRBV19 and TRBJ2-5; the D gene is possibly TRBD1 (5 bases). Germline loops: CDR1 LNHDA, CDR2 SQIVND (reference sequence). The CDR3 has 13 residues. This CDR3 is CASSIGREEAQYF. CDR3 in DNA: TGTGCCAGTAGTATCGGCAGGGAAGAGGCCCAGTACTTC.

V usage is TRBV25-1 and J usage is TRBJ1-5; TRBD1 matches 9 bases. The CDR3 covers 13 residues. CDR1 and CDR2 from the germline V gene are MGHDK and SYGVNS. The junction had 3 bases not matched to a gene; V was cut back by 8 bases and J by 4 bases. The CDR3 loop is CASAGTGNQPQHF. CDR3 bases: TGTGCCAGCGCCGGGACAGGGAATCAGCCCCAGCATTTT.

The rearrangement joins TRBV12-3 or TRBV12-4 to TRBJ1-5; no reliable D call. Between the trimmed V and J ends, which lost 1 base and 7 bases, there was a span of 8 bases. The CDR3 length is 13 residues. DNA of the CDR3: TGTGCCAGCAGTTTAGGAGGAGGGCAGCCCCAGCATTTT. It specifies CASSLGGGQPQHF.

The chain employs TRBV19 and TRBJ1-1; D is perhaps TRBD1 (5 bases). CDR1 and CDR2 from the germline V gene are LNHDA and SQIVND (reference sequence). This CDR3 contains 14 residues. Trimming shortened V by 6 bases and J by 1 base, and 12 bases separated the two germline ends. CDR3 in DNA: TGTGCCAGTAGCGGACATCAGCGGAACACTGAAGCTTTCTTT. It specifies CASSGHQRNTEAFF. Supplemented by reference TRBV19 and TRBJ1-1, the full variable domain reads DGGITQSPKYLFRKEGQNVTLSCEQNLNHDAMYWYRQDPGQGLRLIYYSQIVNDFQKGDIAEGYSVSREKKESFPLTVTSAQKNPTAFYLCASSGHQRNTEAFFGQGTRLTVV.

The chain has TRBV19 and TRBJ2-7, with 7 bases fitting TRBD1. Germline-derived CDR1 and CDR2 are LNHDA and SQIVND (reference sequence). V dropped 4 bases and J dropped 2; count of bases not matched to a gene: 5. The CDR3 has 14 amino acids. CDR3 sequence: CASSTTGTAYEQYF. CDR3 nucleotide sequence: TGTGCCAGTAGTACAACCGGGACAGCCTACGAGCAGTACTTC.

V gene TRBV7-2 combines with J gene TRBJ1-2; maybe TRBD1 (6 bases). V was shortened by 6 bases and J by 8 bases, with 25 bases between the two germline ends. This CDR3 is built from 16 residues. CDR1 is SGHTA and CDR2 is FQGNSA in the germline V gene. In DNA form, the CDR3 reads TGTGCCAGCAGTGTGGGGGCGCTTCTCTCGTTCGGAGGCTACACCTTC. It yields the protein CASSVGALLSFGGYTF.

The chain joins TRBV19 to TRBJ2-3; D is uncertain. This CDR3 has 12 amino acids. Germline lookup yields CDR1 LNHDA and CDR2 SQIVND (reference sequence). The V end was cut by 4 bases, the J end by 3 bases, with 5 bases between. The DNA of the CDR3 is TGTGCCAGTAGTAGGGCGACAGATACGCAGTATTTT. Amino acids: CASSRATDTQYF.

This chain links TRBV24-1 with TRBJ2-5; D remains unclear. V was trimmed by 5 bases and J by 7 bases, leaving 13 bases between them. Germline assignment: CDR1 KGHDR and CDR2 SFDVKD. The CDR3 is 13 residues long. This CDR3 reads CATSGGSSGTQYF. The DNA of the CDR3 is TGTGCCACCAGTGGAGGCTCATCGGGGACCCAGTACTTC.

V is TRBV5-6 and J is TRBJ2-3, with TRBD2 matching 7 bases. V lost 0 bases and J lost 6; bases outside the gene matches: 7. This CDR3 is built from 15 residues. Germline CDR1 SGHDT, CDR2 YYEEEE. The CDR3: CASSLGGSLADTQYF. For the CDR3, the DNA is TGTGCCAGCAGCTTGGGCGGGAGCCTGGCTGATACGCAGTATTTT. Based on the CDR3 plus reference TRBV5-6 and TRBJ2-3, the full variable domain is DAGVTQSPTHLIKTRGQQVTLRCSPKSGHDTVSWYQQALGQGPQFIFQYYEEEERQRGNFPDRFSGHQFPNYSSELNVNALLLGDSALYLCASSLGGSLADTQYFGPGTRLTVL.